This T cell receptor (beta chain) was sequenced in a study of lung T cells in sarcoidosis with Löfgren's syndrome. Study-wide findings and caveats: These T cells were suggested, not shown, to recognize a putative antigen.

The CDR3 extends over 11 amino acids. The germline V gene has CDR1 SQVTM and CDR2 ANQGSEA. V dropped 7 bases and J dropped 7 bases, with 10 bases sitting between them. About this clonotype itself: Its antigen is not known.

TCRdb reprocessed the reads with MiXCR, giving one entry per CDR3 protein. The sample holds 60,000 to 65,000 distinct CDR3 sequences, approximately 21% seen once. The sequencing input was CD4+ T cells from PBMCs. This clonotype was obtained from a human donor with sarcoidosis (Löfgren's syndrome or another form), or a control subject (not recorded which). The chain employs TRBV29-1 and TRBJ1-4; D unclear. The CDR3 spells CSGGRGEKLFF. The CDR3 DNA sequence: TGCAGCGGAGGGCGGGGTGAAAAACTGTTTTTT.